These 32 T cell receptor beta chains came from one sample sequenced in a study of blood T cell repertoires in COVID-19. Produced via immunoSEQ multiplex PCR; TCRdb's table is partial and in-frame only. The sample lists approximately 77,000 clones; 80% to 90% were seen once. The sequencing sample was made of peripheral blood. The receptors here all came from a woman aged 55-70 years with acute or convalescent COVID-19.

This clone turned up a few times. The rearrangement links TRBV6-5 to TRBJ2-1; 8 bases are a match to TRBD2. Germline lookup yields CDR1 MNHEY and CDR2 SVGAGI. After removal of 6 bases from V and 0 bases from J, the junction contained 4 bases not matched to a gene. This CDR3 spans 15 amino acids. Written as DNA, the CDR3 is TGTGCCAGCAGGGTCGGGGGGGTCTCCTACAATGAGCAGTTCTTC. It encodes CASRVGGVSYNEQFF.

The CDR3 nucleotides are TGTGCCAGTGCCGAAGGCGGGGGACGTTTAAGGGAGCTGTTTTTT. Amino acid sequence: CASAEGGGRLRELFF. The chain carries TRBV19 and TRBJ2-2; 7 positions match TRBD2. Germline CDR1 is LNHDA and CDR2 is SQIVND (reference sequence). The CDR3 loop spans 15 amino acids. V dropped 8 bases and J dropped 9; count of bases not matched to a gene: 15.

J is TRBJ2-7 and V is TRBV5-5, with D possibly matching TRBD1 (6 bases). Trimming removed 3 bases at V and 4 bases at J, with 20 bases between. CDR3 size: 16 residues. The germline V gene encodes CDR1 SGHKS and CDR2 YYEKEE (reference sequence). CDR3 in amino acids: CASSWSSTGASYEQYF. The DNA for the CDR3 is TGTGCCAGCAGCTGGAGTTCGACAGGAGCTTCTTACGAGCAGTACTTC.

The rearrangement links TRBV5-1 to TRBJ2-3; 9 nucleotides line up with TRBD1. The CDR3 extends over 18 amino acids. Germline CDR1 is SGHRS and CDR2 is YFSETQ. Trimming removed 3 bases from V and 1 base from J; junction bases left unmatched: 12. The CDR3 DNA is TGCGCCAGCAGCTATCTAACCGGGACAGGGACTGGCACAGATACGCAGTATTTT. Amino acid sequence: CASSYLTGTGTGTDTQYF.

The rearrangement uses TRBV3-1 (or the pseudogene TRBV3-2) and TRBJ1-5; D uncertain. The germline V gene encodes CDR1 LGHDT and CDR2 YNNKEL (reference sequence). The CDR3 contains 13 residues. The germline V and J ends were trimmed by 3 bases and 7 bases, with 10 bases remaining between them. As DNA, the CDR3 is TGTGCCAGCAGCCAGTCCCCACAACAGCCCCAGCATTTT. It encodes CASSQSPQQPQHF.

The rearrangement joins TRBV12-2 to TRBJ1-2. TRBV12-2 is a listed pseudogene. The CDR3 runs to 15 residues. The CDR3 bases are TGTGCAAGTCGCTTAGCGCGCGGGAGCCCCTCCGGATGCACCTTC. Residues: CASRLARGSPSGCTF.

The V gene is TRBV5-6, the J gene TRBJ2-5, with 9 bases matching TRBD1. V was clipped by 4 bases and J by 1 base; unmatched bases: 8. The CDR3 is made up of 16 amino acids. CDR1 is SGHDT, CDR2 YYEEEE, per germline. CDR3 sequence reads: CASSPAGQGAQETQYF. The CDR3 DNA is TGTGCCAGCAGCCCGGCGGGACAGGGAGCCCAAGAGACCCAGTACTTC.

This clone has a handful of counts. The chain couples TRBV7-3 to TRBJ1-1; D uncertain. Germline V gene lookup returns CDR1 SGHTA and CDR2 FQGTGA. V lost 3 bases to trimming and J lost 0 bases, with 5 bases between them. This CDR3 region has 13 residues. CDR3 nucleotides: TGTGCCAGCAGCTTTAATATGAACACTGAAGCTTTCTTT. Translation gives CASSFNMNTEAFF.

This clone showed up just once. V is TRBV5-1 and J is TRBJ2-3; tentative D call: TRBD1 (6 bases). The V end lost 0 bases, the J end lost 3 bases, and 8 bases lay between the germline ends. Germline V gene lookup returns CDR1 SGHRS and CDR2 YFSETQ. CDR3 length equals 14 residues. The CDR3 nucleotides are TGCGCCAGCAGCTTGGAACAGGGAACAGATACGCAGTATTTT. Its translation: CASSLEQGTDTQYF.

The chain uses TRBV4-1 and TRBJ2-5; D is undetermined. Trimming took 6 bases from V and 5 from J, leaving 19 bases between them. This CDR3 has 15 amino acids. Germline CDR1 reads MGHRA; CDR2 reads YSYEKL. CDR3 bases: TGCGCCAGCAGGCTTATTACCGCCGCCAGGGAGACCCAGTACTTC. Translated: CASRLITAARETQYF.

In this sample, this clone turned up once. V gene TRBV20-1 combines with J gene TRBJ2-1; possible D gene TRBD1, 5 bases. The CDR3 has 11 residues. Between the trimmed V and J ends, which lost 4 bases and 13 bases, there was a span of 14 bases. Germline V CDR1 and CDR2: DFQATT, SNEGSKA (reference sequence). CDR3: CSAIQTVHQFF. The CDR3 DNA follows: TGCAGTGCTATCCAGACAGTTCATCAGTTCTTC.

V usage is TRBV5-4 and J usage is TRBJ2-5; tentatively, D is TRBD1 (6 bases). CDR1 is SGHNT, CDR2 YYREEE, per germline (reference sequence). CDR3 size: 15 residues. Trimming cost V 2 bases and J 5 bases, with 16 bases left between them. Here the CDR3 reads CASSFVTGLGETQYF. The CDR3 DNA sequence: TGTGCCAGCAGCTTCGTCACAGGGCTGGGCGAGACCCAGTACTTC.

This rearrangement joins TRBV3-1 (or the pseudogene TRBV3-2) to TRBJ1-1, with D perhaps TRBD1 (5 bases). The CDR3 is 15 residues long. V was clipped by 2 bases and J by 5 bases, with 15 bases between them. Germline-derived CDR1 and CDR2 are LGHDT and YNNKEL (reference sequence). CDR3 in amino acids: CASSQIGTGGTEAFF. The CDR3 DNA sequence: TGTGCCAGCAGCCAAATTGGGACGGGAGGGACTGAAGCTTTCTTT.

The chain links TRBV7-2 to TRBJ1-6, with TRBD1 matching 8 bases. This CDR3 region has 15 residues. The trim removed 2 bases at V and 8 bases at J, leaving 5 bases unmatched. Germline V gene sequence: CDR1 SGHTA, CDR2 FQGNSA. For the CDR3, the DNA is TGTGCCAGCAGCTTACAGGGGGCAGGTGATTCACCCCTCCACTTT. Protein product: CASSLQGAGDSPLHF.

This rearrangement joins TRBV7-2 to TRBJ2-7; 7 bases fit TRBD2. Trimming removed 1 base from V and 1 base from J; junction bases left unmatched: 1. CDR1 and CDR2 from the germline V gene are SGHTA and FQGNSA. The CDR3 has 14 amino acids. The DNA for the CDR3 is TGTGCCAGCAGCTTAGGAGCGGGGTCCTACGAGCAGTACGTC. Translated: CASSLGAGSYEQYV.

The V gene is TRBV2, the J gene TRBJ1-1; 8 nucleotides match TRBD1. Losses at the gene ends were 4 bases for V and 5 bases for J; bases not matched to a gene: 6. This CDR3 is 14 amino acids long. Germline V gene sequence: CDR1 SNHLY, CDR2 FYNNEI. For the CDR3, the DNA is TGTGCCAGCAGTGCCTACAGGGGGGAAACTGAAGCTTTCTTT. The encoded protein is CASSAYRGETEAFF.

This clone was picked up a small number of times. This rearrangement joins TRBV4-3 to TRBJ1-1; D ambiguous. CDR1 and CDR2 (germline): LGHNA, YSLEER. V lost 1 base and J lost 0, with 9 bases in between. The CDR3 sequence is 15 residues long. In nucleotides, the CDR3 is TGCGCCAGCAGCCAAGCCCCCTCCCTGAACACTGAAGCTTTCTTT. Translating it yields CASSQAPSLNTEAFF.

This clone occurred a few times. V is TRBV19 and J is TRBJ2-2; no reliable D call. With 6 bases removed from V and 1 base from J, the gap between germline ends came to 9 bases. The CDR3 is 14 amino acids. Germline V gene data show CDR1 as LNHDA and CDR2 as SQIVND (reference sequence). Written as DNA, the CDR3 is TGTGCCAGTAGAATCGTCGGGAACACCGGGGAGCTGTTTTTT. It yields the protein CASRIVGNTGELFF.

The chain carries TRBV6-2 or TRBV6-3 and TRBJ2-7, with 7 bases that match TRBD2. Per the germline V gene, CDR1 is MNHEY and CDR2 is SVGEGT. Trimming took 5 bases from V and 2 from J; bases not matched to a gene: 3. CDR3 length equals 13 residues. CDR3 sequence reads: CASSHGLAYEQYV. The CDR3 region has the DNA TGTGCCAGCAGTCATGGACTAGCCTACGAGCAGTACGTC.

CDR3 sequence (DNA): TGTGCCAGTAGTCCGATCGCGGGGACTAAGTACTTC. Translated: CASSPIAGTKYF. V usage is TRBV19 and J usage is TRBJ2-5; 7 positions agree with TRBD2. V shed 5 bases, J shed 12 bases, and the junction held 9 bases outside the gene matches. Germline V CDR1 and CDR2: LNHDA, SQIVND (reference sequence). The CDR3 has 12 residues. The full variable domain, its missing parts supplied by reference TRBV19 and TRBJ2-5, is DGGITQSPKYLFRKEGQNVTLSCEQNLNHDAMYWYRQDPGQGLRLIYYSQIVNDFQKGDIAEGYSVSREKKESFPLTVTSAQKNPTAFYLCASSPIAGTKYFGPGTRLLVL.

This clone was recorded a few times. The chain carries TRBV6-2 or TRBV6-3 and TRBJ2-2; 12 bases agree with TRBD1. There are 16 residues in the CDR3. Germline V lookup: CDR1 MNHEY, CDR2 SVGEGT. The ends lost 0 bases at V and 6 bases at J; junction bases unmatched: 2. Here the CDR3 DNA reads TGTGCCAGCAGTTACTCGGGACAGGGGGCTGCCGGGGAGCTGTTTTTT. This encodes CASSYSGQGAAGELFF.

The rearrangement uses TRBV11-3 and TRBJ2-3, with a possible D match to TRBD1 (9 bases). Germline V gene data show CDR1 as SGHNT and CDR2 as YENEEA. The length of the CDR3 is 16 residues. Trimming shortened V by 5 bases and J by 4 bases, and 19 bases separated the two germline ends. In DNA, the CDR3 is TGTGCCAGCAGCCCCCGGGGGGGACAGGGCGCAGATACGCAGTATTTT. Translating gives CASSPRGGQGADTQYF. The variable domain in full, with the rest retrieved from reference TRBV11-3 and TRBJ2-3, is EAGVVQSPRYKIIEKKQPVAFWCNPISGHNTLYWYLQNLGQGPELLIRYENEEAVDDSQLPKDRFSAERLKGVDSTLKIQPAELGDSAVYLCASSPRGGQGADTQYFGPGTRLTVL.

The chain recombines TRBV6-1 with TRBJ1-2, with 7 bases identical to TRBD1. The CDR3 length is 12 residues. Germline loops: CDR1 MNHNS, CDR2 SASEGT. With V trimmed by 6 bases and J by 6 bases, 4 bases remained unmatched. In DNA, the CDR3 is TGTGCCAGCAGCGGGACAGTCCATGGCTACACCTTC. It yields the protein CASSGTVHGYTF.

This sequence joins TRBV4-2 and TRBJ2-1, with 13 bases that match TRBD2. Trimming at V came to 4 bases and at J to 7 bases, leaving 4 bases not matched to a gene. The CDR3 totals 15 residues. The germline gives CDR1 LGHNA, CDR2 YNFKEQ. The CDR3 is CASSPGLAGENEQFF. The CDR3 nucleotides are TGTGCCAGCAGCCCAGGACTAGCGGGGGAGAATGAGCAGTTCTTC.

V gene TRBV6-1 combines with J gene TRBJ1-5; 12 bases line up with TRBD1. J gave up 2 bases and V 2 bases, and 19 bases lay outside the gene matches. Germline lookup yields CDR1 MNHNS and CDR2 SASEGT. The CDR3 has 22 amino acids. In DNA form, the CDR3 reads TGTGCCAGCAGTGAATGGCCCCTGGGGGACAGGGGGCGCCGCGGTGGCAATCAGCCCCAGCATTTT. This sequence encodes CASSEWPLGDRGRRGGNQPQHF.

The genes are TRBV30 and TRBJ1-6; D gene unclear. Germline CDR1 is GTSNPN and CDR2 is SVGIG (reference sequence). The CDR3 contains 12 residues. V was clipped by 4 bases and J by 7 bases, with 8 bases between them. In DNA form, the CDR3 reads TGTGCCTGGACAGTGTGGAATTCACCCCTCCACTTT. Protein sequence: CAWTVWNSPLHF.

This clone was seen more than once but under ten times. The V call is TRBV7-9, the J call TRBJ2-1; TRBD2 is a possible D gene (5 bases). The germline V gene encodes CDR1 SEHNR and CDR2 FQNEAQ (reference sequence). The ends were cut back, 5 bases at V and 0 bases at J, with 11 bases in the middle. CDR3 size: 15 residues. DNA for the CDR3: TGTGCCAGCAGCCCACGGGGAAGCTCCTACAATGAGCAGTTCTTC. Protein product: CASSPRGSSYNEQFF.

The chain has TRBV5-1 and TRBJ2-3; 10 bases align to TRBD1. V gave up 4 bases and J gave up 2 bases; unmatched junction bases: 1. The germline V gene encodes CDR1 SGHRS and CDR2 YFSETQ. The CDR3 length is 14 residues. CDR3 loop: CASSGTGVTDTQYF. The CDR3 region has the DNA TGCGCCAGCAGCGGGACAGGGGTCACAGATACGCAGTATTTT.

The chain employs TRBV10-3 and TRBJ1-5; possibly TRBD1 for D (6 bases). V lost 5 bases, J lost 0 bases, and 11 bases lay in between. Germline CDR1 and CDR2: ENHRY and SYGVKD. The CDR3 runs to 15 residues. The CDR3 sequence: CAISSRGNSNQPQHF. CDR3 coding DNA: TGTGCCATCAGTTCCAGGGGTAATAGCAATCAGCCCCAGCATTTT.

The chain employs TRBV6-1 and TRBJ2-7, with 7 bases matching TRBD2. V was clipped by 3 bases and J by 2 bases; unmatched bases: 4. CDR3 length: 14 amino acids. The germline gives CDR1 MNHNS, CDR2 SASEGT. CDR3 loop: CASSEGGDAYEQYF. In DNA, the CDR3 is TGTGCCAGCAGTGAGGGGGGGGATGCCTACGAGCAGTACTTC.

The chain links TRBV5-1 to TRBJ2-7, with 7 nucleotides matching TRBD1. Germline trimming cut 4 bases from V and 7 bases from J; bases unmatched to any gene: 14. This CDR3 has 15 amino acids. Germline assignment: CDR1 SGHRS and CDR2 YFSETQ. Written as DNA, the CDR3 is TGCGCCAGCAGCCCAAGCTCACAGGGGCGCGAAGAGCAGTACTTC. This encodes CASSPSSQGREEQYF.

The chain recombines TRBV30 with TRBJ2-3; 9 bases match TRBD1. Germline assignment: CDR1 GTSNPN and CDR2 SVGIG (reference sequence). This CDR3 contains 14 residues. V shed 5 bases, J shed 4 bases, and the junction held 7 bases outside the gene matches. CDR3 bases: TGTGCCTGGTGGACAGGGGATGACGCAGATACGCAGTATTTT. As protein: CAWWTGDDADTQYF.